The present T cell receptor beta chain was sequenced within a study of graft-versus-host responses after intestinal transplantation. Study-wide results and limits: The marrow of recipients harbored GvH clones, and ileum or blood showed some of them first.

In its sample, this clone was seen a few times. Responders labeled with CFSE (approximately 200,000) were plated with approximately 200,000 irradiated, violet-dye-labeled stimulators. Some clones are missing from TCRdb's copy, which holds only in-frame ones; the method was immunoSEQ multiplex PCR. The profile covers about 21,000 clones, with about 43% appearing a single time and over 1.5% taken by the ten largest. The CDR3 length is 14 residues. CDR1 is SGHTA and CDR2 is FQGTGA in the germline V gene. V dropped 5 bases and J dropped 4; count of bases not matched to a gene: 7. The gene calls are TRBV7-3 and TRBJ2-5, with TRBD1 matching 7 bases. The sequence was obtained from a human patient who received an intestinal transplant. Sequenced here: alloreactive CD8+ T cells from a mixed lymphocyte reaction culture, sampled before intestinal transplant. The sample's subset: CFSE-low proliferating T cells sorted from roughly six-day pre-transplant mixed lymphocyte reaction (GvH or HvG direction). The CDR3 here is CASSPRDRPETQYF. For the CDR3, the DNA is TGTGCCAGCAGCCCCCGGGACAGACCAGAGACCCAGTACTTC.